This entry lists 19 T cell receptor beta chains sequenced from one sample in a study of radiotherapy plus CTLA-4 blockade in lung cancer. The protocol was immunoSEQ multiplex PCR, while the TCRdb copy is restricted to in-frame clones and leaves out a portion. The sample lists 23,000 or so clones, approximately 74% seen once, with 3% to 4% in the top ten. This material consisted of peripheral blood, taken from a patient treated with radiotherapy plus ipilimumab. Receptors originate from a human donor with non-small cell lung cancer whose response to radiotherapy plus ipilimumab could not be evaluated.

V and J are TRBV6-1 and TRBJ2-1; D call uncertain. The CDR3 is 12 residues long. V was cut by 5 bases and J by 4 bases, with 6 bases left in between. Germline CDR1 is MNHNS and CDR2 is SASEGT. The CDR3 spells CASSPQYNEQFF. The CDR3 DNA sequence: TGTGCCAGCAGTCCCCAGTACAATGAGCAGTTCTTC.

The chain links TRBV7-9 to TRBJ1-2, with D possibly matching TRBD1 (6 bases). The CDR3 sequence is 14 residues long. The ends were cut back, 4 bases at V and 7 bases at J, with 16 bases in the middle. Germline V gene sequence: CDR1 SEHNR, CDR2 FQNEAQ (reference sequence). CDR3 in DNA: TGTGCCAGCAGCTCTACCTCGGGGGGCTCTGGCTACACCTTC. Its translation is CASSSTSGGSGYTF.

The chain joins TRBV7-9 to TRBJ2-3; tentative D call: TRBD1 (5 bases). V lost 2 bases, J lost 0 bases, and 12 bases lay in between. This CDR3 comprises 16 residues. The germline V gene has CDR1 SEHNR and CDR2 FQNEAQ (reference sequence). The CDR3 reads CASSLTGALSTDTQYF. CDR3 DNA sequence: TGTGCCAGCAGCTTAACAGGTGCTCTTAGCACAGATACGCAGTATTTT.

V usage is TRBV25-1 and J usage is TRBJ2-2; maybe TRBD1 (6 bases). CDR3 length: 17 residues. CDR1 and CDR2 from the germline V gene are MGHDK and SYGVNS. V was shortened by 6 bases and J by 0 bases, with 17 bases between the two germline ends. The CDR3 protein is CASSGFPGTTNTGELFF. The CDR3 nucleotides read TGTGCCAGCAGCGGGTTCCCCGGGACAACGAACACCGGGGAGCTGTTTTTT.

CDR3 DNA: TGTGCCAGCAGTTACGGGACAGGGCGCACTGAAGCTTTCTTT. Translating it yields CASSYGTGRTEAFF. J is TRBJ1-1 and V is TRBV6-6; 9 bases align to TRBD1. Trimming took 2 bases from V and 4 from J; bases not matched to a gene: 2. The germline V gene has CDR1 MNHNY and CDR2 SVGAGI (reference sequence). CDR3 length: 14 amino acids.

The CDR3 loop reads CAAATNEKLFF. In nucleotides, the CDR3 is TGTGCCGCGGCAACTAATGAAAAACTGTTTTTT. This chain connects TRBV15 to TRBJ1-4, with no clear D. CDR3 length: 11 residues. Between the trimmed V and J ends, which lost 11 bases and 0 bases, there was a span of 4 bases. Germline V gives CDR1 LNHNV, CDR2 YYDKDF (reference sequence).

The V and J genes are TRBV19 and TRBJ2-1; TRBD2 matches at 9 bases. This CDR3 is built from 15 residues. Trimming cost V 1 base and J 7 bases; bases outside gene matches: 5. CDR1 is LNHDA and CDR2 is SQIVND in the germline V gene (reference sequence). CDR3 in amino acids: CASSIGAGGGNEQFF. CDR3 DNA: TGTGCCAGTAGTATAGGAGCGGGAGGAGGAAATGAGCAGTTCTTC.

V usage is TRBV9 and J usage is TRBJ1-4; no clear D gene. Between the trimmed V and J ends, which lost 2 bases and 8 bases, there was a span of 13 bases. The germline V gene encodes CDR1 SGDLS and CDR2 YYNGEE. This CDR3 is built from 14 residues. CDR3 in amino acids: CASSVGEAGEKLFF. In DNA, the CDR3 is TGTGCCAGCAGCGTTGGGGAGGCTGGGGAAAAACTGTTTTTT.

The chain employs TRBV5-1 and TRBJ2-3; TRBD2 matches at 8 bases. J was trimmed by 3 bases and V by 0 bases; bases with no gene match: 9. CDR1 and CDR2 from the germline V gene are SGHRS and YFSETQ. This CDR3 is built from 17 residues. The CDR3 DNA is TGCGCCAGCAGCTTGGTTACCGGGAGGGCCCAAACAGATACGCAGTATTTT. Encoded protein: CASSLVTGRAQTDTQYF.

A few counts support this clone. The chain combines TRBV7-2 with TRBJ1-3; TRBD1 aligns across 8 bases. Trimming took 5 bases from V and 4 from J; bases not matched to a gene: 4. Germline CDR1 reads SGHTA; CDR2 reads FQGNSA. CDR3 size: 14 residues. This CDR3 is CASSPGTGGNTIYF. Here the CDR3 DNA reads TGTGCCAGCAGCCCGGGGACAGGAGGAAACACCATATATTTT.

The chain recombines TRBV9 with TRBJ2-6; D is possibly TRBD2 (5 bases). V lost 4 bases, J lost 3 bases, and 17 bases lay in between. The CDR3 runs 17 residues. Germline lookup yields CDR1 SGDLS and CDR2 YYNGEE. The CDR3 protein is CASSPLVRASGANVLTF. The CDR3 DNA reads as TGTGCCAGCAGCCCTCTCGTGCGGGCAAGTGGGGCCAACGTCCTGACTTTC.

In this sample, this clone turned up a few times. The rearrangement joins TRBV6-5 to TRBJ2-7; D is ambiguous. Per the germline V gene, CDR1 is MNHEY and CDR2 is SVGAGI. Trimming left V 6 bases short and J 0 bases short, with 12 bases between. This CDR3 region has 14 residues. The CDR3 reads CASSVTPNSYEQYF. Written as DNA, the CDR3 is TGTGCCAGCAGCGTCACACCGAACTCCTACGAGCAGTACTTC.

V gene TRBV11-2 combines with J gene TRBJ1-4, with TRBD1 matching over 9 bases. Germline assignment: CDR1 SGHAT and CDR2 FQNNGV. The CDR3 runs 17 residues. V trimming: 5 bases; J trimming: 7 bases; junction bases outside the gene matches: 14. CDR3 sequence: CASSTGQGMIYSEKLFF. The CDR3 nucleotides read TGTGCCAGCAGCACGGGACAGGGAATGATTTATAGTGAAAAACTGTTTTTT.

This clone came up a few times. The chain uses TRBV9 and TRBJ2-3, with D perhaps TRBD2 (6 bases). Germline values: CDR1 SGDLS, CDR2 YYNGEE. The CDR3 is made up of 13 amino acids. The germline V and J ends were trimmed by 0 bases and 8 bases, with 10 bases remaining between them. The CDR3 DNA is TGTGCCAGCAGCGTAGGGGGAGGCCCTACGCAGTATTTT. This codes for CASSVGGGPTQYF.

This sequence joins TRBV9 and TRBJ2-1; D gene unclear. Between the trimmed V and J ends, which lost 5 bases and 0 bases, there was a span of 9 bases. Per germline, CDR1 SGDLS and CDR2 YYNGEE. The CDR3 is 14 amino acids. As DNA, the CDR3 is TGTGCCAGCAGGCCCCTTAGCTCCTACAATGAGCAGTTCTTC. It specifies CASRPLSSYNEQFF. The whole variable domain, filled in from reference TRBV9 and TRBJ2-1, reads DSGVTQTPKHLITATGQRVTLRCSPRSGDLSVYWYQQSLDQGLQFLIQYYNGEERAKGNILERFSAQQFPDLHSELNLSSLELGDSALYFCASRPLSSYNEQFFGPGTRLTVL.

This clone turned up a few times. An end of the junction differs from the germline gene, which may be a read error. The gene calls are TRBV7-3 and TRBJ2-1, with TRBD2 identical over 12 bases. CDR3 size: 14 residues. The germline V gene encodes CDR1 SGHTA and CDR2 FQGTGA. The CDR3 region is CASSITGLAGWQFF. CDR3 DNA sequence: TGTGCCAGCAGCATAACAGGACTAGCGGGATGGCAGTTCTTC.

This clone occurred a few times. The chain employs TRBV6-6 and TRBJ1-4; D unresolved. The CDR3 is 12 amino acids. Trimming removed 4 bases at V and 8 bases at J, with 8 bases between. CDR1 is MNHNY, CDR2 SVGAGI, per germline (reference sequence). The CDR3 bases are TGTGCCAGCAGTTTTCCCCTCGAAAAACTGTTTTTT. Protein sequence: CASSFPLEKLFF.

The genes are TRBV4-3 and TRBJ1-1; 8 bases are a match to TRBD1. J lost 0 bases, V lost 1 base, and 10 bases had no gene match. CDR3 length: 18 amino acids. In germline, CDR1 is LGHNA, CDR2 YSLEER. This CDR3 is CASSQAPAGGKLNTEAFF. The CDR3 nucleotides read TGCGCCAGCAGCCAAGCACCGGCAGGGGGCAAATTGAACACTGAAGCTTTCTTT.

The chain recombines TRBV19 with TRBJ2-7; D remains ambiguous. V was cut by 6 bases and J by 0 bases, with 18 bases left in between. CDR3 length equals 16 residues. Germline V lookup: CDR1 LNHDA, CDR2 SQIVND (reference sequence). DNA of the CDR3: TGTGCCAGTAGCCTCCGACTCGGAGAGCGCTCCTACGAGCAGTACTTC. It yields the protein CASSLRLGERSYEQYF. Drawing the rest from reference TRBV19 and TRBJ2-7, the complete variable domain is DGGITQSPKYLFRKEGQNVTLSCEQNLNHDAMYWYRQDPGQGLRLIYYSQIVNDFQKGDIAEGYSVSREKKESFPLTVTSAQKNPTAFYLCASSLRLGERSYEQYFGPGTRLTVT.